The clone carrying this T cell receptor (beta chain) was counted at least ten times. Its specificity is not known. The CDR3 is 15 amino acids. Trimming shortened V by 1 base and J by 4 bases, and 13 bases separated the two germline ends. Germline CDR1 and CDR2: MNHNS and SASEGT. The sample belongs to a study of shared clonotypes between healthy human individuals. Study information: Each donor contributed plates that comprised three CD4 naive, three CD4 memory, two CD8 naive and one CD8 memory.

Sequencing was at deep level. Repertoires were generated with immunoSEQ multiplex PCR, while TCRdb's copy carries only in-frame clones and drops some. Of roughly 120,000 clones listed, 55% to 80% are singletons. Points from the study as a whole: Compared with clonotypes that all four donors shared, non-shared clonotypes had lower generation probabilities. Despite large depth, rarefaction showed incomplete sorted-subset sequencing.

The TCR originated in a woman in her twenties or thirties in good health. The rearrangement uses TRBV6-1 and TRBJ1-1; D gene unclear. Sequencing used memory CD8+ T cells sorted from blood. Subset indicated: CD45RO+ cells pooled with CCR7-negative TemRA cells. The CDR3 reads CASSEGWEGSTEAFF. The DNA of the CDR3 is TGTGCCAGCAGTGAAGGCTGGGAAGGGAGCACTGAAGCTTTCTTT.